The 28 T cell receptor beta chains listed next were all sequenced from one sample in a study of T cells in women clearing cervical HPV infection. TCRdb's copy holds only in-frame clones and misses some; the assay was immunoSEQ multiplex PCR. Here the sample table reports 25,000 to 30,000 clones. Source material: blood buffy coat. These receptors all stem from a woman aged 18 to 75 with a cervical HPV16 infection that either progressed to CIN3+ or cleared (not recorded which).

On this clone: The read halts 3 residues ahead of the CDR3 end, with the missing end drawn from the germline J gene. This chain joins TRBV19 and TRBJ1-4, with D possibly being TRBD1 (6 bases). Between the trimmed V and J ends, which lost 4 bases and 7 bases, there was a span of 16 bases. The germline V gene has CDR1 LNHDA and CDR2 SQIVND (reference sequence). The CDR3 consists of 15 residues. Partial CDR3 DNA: TGTGCCAGTAGTAGGGAACAGGGAAGTGGTGAAAAA. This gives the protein CASSREQGSGEK. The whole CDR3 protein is CASSREQGSGEKLFF.

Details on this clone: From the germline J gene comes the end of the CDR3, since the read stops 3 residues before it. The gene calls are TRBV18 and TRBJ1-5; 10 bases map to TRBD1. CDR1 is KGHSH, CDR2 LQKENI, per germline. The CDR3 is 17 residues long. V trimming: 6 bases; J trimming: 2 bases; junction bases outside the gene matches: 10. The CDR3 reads CASSDYGTGVGNQPQHF. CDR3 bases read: TGTGCCAGCTCGGACTACGGGACAGGGGTAGGCAATCAGCCC.

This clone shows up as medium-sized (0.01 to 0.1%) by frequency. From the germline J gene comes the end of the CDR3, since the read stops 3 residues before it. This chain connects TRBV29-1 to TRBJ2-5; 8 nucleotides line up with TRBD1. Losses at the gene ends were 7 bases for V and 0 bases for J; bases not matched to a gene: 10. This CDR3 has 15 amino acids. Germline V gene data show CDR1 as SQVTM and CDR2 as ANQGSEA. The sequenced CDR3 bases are TGCAGCGAAAGGACAGGGTGGGGACACCAAGAGACC. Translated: CSERTGWGHQET. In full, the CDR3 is CSERTGWGHQETQYF. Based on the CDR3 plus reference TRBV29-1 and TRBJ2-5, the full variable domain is SAVISQKPSRDICQRGTSLTIQCQVDSQVTMMFWYRQQPGQSLTLIATANQGSEATYESGFVIDKFPISRPNLTFSTLTVSNMSPEDSSIYLCSERTGWGHQETQYFGPGTRLLVL.

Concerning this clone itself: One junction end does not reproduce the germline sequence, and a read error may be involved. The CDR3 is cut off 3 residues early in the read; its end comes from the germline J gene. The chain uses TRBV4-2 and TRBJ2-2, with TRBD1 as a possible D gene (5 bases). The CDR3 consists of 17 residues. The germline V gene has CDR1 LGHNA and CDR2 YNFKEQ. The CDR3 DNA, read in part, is TGCGCCAGCAGCCAAGATCAGGTGACAGCGAACACCGGGGAG. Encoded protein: CASSQDQVTANTGE. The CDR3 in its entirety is CASSQDQVTANTGELFF.

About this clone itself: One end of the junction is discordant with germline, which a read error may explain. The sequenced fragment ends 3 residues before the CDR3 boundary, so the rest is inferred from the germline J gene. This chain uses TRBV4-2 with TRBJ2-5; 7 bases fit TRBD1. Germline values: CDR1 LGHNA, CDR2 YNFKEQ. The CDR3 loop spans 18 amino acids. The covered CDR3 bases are TGCGCCAGCAGCCAAGATGATGCAGGGCCGACAGGGTGGGAGACC. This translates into CASSQDDAGPTGWET. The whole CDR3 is CASSQDDAGPTGWETQYF.

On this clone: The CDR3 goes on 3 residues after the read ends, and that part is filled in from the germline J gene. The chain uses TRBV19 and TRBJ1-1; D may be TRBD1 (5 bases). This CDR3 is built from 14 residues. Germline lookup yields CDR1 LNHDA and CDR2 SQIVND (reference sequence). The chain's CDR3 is CASSIRTRNEKAFF. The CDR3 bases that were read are TGTGCCAGTAGTATCAGGACAAGGAATGAAAAA.

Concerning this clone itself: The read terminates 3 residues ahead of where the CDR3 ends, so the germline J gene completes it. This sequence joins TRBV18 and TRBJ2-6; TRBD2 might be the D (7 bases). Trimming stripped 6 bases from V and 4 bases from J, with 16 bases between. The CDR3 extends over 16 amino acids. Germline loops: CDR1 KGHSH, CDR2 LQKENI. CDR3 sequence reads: CASSRGGSQGANVLTF. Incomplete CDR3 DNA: TGTGCCAGCTCGAGGGGGGGTTCCCAAGGGGCCAACGTC.

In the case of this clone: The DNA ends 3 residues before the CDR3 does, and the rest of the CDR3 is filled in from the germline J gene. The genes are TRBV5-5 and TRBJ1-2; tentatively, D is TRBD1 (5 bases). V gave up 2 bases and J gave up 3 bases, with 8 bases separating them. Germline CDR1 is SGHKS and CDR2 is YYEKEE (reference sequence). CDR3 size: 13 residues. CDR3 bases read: TGTGCCAGCAGCTTCAGGGTTGACTATGGC. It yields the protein CASSFRVDYG. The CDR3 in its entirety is CASSFRVDYGYTF.

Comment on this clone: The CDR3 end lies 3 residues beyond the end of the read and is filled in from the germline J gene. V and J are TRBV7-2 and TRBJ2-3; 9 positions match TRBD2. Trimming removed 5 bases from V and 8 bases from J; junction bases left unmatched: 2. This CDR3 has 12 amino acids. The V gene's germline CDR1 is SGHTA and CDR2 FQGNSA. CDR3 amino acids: CASSERGATQYF. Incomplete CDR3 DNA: TGTGCCAGCAGCGAGCGGGGGGCTACG. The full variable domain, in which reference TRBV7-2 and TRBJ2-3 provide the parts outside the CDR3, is GAGVSQSPSNKVTEKGKDVELRCDPISGHTALYWYRQSLGQGLEFLIYFQGNSAPDKSGLPSDRFSAERTGGSVSTLTIQRTQQEDSAVYLCASSERGATQYFGPGTRLTVL.

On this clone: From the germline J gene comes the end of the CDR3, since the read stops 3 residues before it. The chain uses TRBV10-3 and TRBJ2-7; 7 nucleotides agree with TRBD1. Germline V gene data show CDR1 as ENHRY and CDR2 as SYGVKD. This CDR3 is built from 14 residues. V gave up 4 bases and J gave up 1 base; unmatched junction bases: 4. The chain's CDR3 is CAISAKGQSYEQYF. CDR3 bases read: TGTGCCATCAGTGCAAAGGGACAGTCCTACGAG.

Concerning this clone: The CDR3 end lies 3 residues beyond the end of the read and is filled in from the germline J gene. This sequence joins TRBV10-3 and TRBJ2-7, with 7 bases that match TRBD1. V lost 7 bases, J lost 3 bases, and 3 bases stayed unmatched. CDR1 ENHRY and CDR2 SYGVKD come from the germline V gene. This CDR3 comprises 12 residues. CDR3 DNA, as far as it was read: TGTGCCATCAAGGACAGGCACTACGAG. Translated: CAIKDRHYE. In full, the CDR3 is CAIKDRHYEQYF.

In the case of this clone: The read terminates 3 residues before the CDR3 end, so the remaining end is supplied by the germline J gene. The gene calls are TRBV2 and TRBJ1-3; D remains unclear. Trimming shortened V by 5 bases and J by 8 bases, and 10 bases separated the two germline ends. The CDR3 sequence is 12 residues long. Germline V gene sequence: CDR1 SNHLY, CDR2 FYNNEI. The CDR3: CASSLTRDTIYF. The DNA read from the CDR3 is TGTGCCAGCAGTCTAACCCGCGACACC.

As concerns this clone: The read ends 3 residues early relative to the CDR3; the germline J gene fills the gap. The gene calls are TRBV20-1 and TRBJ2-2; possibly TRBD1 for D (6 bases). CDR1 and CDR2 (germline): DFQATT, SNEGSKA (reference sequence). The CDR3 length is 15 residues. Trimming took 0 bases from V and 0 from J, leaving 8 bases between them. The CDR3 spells CSARETGSNTGELFF. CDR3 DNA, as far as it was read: TGCAGTGCTAGAGAGACAGGATCGAACACCGGGGAG.

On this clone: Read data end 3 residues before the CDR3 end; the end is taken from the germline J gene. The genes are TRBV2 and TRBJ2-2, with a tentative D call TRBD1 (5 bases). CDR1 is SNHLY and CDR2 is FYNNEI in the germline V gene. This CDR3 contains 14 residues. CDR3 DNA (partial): TGTGCCACCCTGGCGTCAGTTGGGGCCAACGTG. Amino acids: CATLASVGANV. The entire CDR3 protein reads CATLASVGANVLFF.

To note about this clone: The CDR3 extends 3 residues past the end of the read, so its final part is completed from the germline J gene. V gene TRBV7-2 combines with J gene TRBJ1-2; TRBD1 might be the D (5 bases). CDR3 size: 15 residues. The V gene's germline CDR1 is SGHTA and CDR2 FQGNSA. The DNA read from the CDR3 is TGTGCCAGCAGCTTAGTAAGCGGGGACCCTAACGAC. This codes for CASSLVSGDPND. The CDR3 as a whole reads CASSLVSGDPNDYTF.

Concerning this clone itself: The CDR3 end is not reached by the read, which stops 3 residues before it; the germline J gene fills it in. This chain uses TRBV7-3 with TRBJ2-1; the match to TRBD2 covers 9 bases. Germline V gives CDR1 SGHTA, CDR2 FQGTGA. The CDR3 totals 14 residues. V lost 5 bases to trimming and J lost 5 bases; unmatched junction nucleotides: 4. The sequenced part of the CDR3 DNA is TGTGCCAGCAGCAAAATAGCGGGGGACAATGAG. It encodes CASSKIAGDNE. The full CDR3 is CASSKIAGDNEQFF.

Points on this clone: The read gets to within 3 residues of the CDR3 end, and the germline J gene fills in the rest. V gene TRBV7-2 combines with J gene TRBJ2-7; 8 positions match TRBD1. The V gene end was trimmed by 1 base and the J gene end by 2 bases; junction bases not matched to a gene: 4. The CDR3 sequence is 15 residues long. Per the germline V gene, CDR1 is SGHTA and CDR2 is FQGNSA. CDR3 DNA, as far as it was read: TGTGCCAGCAGCTTAGGACAGGGGTCGGCCTACGAG. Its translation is CASSLGQGSAYE. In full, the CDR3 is CASSLGQGSAYEQYF. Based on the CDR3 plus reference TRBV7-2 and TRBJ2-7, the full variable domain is GAGVSQSPSNKVTEKGKDVELRCDPISGHTALYWYRQSLGQGLEFLIYFQGNSAPDKSGLPSDRFSAERTGGSVSTLTIQRTQQEDSAVYLCASSLGQGSAYEQYFGPGTRLTVT.

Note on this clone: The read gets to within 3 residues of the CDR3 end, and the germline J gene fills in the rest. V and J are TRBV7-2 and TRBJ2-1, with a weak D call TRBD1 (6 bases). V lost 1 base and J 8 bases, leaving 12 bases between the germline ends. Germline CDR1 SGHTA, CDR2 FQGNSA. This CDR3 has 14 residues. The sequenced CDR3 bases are TGTGCCAGCAGCTTAGGGGACACTAACTATGAG. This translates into CASSLGDTNYE. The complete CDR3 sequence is CASSLGDTNYEQFF.

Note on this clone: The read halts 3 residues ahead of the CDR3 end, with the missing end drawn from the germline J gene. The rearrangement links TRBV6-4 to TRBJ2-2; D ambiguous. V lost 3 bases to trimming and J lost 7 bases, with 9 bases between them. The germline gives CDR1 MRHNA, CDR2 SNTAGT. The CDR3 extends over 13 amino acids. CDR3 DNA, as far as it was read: TGTGCCAGCAGTGAAAGAGAAGGCGGGGAG. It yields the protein CASSEREGGE. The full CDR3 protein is CASSEREGGELFF.

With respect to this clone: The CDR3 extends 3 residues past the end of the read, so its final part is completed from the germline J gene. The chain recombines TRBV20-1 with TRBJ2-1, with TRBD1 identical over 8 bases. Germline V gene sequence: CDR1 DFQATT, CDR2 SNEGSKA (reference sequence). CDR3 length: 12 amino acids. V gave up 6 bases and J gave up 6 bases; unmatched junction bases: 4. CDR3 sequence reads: CSAFTGGNEQFF. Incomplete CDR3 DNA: TGCAGTGCCTTTACAGGGGGCAATGAG.

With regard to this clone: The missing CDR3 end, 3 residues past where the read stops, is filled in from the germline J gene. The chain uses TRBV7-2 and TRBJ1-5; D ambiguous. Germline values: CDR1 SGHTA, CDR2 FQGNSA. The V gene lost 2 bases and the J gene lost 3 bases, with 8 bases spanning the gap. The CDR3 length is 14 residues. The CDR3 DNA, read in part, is TGTGCCAGCAGCTTAATTCAATCCAATCAGCCC. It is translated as CASSLIQSNQP. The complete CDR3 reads CASSLIQSNQPQHF.

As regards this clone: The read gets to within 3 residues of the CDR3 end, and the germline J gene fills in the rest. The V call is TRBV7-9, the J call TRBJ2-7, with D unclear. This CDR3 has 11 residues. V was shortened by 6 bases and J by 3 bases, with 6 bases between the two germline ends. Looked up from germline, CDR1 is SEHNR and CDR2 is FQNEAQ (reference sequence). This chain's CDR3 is CASSSHYEQYF. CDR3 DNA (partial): TGTGCCAGCAGTTCACACTACGAG.

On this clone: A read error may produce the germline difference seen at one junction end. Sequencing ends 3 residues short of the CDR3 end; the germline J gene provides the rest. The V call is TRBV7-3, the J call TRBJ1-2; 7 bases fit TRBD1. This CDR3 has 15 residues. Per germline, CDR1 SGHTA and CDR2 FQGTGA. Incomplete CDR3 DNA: TGTGCCAGCAGCCTAACAGGGGCCGGCACAGATACC. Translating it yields CASSLTGAGTDT. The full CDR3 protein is CASSLTGAGTDTYTF. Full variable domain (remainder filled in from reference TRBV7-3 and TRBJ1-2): GAGVSQTPSNKVTEKGKYVELRCDPISGHTALYWYRQSLGQGPEFLIYFQGTGAADDSGLPNDRFFAVRPEGSVSTLKIQRTERGDSAVYLCASSLTGAGTDTYTFGSGTRLTVV.

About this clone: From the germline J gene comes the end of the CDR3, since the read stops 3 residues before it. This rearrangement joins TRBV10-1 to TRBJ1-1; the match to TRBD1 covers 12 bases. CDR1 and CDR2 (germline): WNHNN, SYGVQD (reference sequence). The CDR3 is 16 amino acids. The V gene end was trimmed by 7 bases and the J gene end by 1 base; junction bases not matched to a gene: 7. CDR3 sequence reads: CASTGTGGFGNTEAFF. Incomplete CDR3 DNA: TGCGCCAGCACAGGGACAGGGGGCTTTGGGAACACTGAA.

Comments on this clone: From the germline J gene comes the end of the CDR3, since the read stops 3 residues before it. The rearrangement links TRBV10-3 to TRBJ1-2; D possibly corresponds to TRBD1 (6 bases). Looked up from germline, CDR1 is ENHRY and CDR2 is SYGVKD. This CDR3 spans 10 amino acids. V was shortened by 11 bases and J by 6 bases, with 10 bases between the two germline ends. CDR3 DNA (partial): TGTGCCTTCGAGGGGGATGGC. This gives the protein CAFEGDG. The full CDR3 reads CAFEGDGYTF.

CDR3: CSARESSGQETQYF. CDR3 bases read: TGCAGTGCTAGAGAATCTAGCGGCCAAGAGACG. The chain recombines TRBV20-1 with TRBJ2-3; the match to TRBD2 covers 7 bases. From the germline J gene comes the end of the CDR3, since the read stops 3 residues before it. CDR3 length: 14 amino acids. Germline V CDR1 and CDR2: DFQATT, SNEGSKA (reference sequence).

CDR3 amino acids: CSAAQGFTDTQYF. The CDR3 bases that were read are TGCAGTGCTGCACAGGGGTTCACAGATACG. The V gene is TRBV20-1, the J gene TRBJ2-3; 7 positions agree with TRBD1. The read terminates 3 residues ahead of where the CDR3 ends, so the germline J gene completes it. Germline-derived CDR1 and CDR2 are DFQATT and SNEGSKA (reference sequence). V shed 5 bases, J shed 2 bases, and the junction held 4 bases outside the gene matches. The CDR3 is 13 residues long.

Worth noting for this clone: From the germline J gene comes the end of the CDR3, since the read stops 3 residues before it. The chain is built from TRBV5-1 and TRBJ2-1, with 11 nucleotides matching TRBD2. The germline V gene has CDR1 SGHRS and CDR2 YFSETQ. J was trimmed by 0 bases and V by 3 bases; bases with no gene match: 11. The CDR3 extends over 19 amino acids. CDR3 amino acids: CASSWGLAGGPSSYNEQFF. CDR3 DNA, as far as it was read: TGCGCCAGCAGCTGGGGCCTAGCGGGGGGCCCAAGCTCCTACAATGAG.